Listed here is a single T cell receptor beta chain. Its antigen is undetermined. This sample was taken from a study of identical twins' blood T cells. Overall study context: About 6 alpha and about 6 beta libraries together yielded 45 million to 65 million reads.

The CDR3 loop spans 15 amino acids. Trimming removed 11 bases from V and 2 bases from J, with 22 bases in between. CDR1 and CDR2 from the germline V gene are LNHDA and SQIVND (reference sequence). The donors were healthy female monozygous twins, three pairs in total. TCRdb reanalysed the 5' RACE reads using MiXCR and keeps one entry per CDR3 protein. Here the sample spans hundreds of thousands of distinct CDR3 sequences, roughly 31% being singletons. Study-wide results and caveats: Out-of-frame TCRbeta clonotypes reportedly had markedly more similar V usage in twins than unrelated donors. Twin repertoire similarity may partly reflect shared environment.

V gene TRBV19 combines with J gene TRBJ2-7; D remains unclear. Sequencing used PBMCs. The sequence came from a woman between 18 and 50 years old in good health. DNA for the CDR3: TGTGCCGTCAACAGTATTTGGGAATCCCCCTACGAGCAGTACTTC. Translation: CAVNSIWESPYEQYF.